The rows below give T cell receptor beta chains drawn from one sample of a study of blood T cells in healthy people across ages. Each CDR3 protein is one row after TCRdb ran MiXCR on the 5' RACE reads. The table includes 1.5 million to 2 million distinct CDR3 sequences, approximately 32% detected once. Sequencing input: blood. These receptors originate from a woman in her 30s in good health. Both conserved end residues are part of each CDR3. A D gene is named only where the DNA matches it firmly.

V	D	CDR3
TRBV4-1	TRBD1	CASSRTTGPGQPQHF
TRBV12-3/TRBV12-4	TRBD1	CASQRDRGSNQPQHF
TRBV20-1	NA	CSAFNAKKYNEQFF
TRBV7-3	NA	CASSLTDGSDTQYF
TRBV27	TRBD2	CASSRFLLAGESEQYF
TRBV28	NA	CASSFGQTSYQETQYF
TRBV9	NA	CASSPLRDGTYEQYF
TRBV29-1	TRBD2	CSGVTSGKNEQFF
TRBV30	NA	CAWSGQPSYYGYTF
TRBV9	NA	CASSVAGTAGYEQYF
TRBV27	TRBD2	CASSPGTTPRTEQYF
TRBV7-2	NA	CASSSKVLRDMAAYEQYF
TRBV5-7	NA	CASSFVAAGSHEQYF
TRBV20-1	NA	CSANAGTFTGELFF
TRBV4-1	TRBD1	CASSQGLQGVGYEQYF
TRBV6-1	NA	CASSETPRGVQETQYF
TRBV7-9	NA	CASRTVTDQETQYF
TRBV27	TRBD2	CASSLGGGAEYTQETQYF
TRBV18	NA	CASSPGRVSTEAFF
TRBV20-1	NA	CSAKTGNLNIQYF
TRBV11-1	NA	CASSLGLYGSAGELFF
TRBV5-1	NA	CASSSRTRYEQYF
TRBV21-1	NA	CASSDRTAKNSPLHF
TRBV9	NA	CASSEGSHGGEKRFF
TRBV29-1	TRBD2	CSVVGEGGVYEQYF
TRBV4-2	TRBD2	CASSQRGLAGSSYEQYF
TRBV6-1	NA	CASSAFWADHNEKLFF
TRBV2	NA	CASSGGSQDIQYF
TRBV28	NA	CASKGWGLSTDTQYF
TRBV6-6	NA	CASSYWGQGNYEQYF
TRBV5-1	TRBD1	CASSEQGNEQFF
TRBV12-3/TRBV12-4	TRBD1	CASSSPRQGWGYTF
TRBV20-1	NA	CSARDPGTGNSKGYQPQHF
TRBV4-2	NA	CASSQAADYEQYF
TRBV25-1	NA	CASSDPGAGTEAFF
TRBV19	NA	CASSGDGGRNIQYF
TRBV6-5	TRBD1	CASSYRGTGTGELFF
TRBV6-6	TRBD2	CASSYSGRGGETQYF
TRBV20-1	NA	CSAGDVYGYTF
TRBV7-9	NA	CASSFRLGYITDTQYF
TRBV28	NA	CASSSYPHYRDVVYSQPQHF
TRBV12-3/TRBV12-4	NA	CASSLEEPGSQYF
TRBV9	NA	CASSVAQDRDTQYF
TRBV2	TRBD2	CASSEYLAGEETQYF
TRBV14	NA	CASSQVPSYGYTF
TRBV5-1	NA	CASRDRAYSNYGYTF
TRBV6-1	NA	CASQLRVNELGSNQPQHF
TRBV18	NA	CASSPLQGEEKLFF
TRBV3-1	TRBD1	CASSQDEGASAQYF
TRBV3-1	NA	CASSQGFAALEQYF
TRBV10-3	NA	CAISELEESPLHF